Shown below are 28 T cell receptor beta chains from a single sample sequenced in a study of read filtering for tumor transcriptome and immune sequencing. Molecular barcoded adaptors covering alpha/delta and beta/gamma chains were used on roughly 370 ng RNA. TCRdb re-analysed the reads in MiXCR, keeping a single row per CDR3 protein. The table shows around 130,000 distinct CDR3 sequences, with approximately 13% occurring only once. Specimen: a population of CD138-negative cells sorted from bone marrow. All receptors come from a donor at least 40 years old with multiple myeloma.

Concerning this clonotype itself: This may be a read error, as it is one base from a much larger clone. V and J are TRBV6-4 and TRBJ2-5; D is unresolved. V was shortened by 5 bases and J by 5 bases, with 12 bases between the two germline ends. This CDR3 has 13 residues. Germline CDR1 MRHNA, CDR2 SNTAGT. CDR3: CASSRAAAETQYF. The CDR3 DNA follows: TGTGCCAGCAGTAGGGCAGCAGCCGAGACCCAGTACTTC.

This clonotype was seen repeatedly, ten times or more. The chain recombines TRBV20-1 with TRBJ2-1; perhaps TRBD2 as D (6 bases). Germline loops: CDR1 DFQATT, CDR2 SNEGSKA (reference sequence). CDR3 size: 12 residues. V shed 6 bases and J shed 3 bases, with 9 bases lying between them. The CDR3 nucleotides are TGCAGTGCGGAGGAGGGCTACAATGAGCAGTTCTTC. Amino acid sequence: CSAEEGYNEQFF.

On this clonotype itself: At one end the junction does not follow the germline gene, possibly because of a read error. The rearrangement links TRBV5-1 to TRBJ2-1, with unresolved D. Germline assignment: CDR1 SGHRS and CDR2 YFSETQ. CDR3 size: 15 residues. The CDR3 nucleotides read TGCGCCAGCGGCTTGGGCGGAAGCTCCTACAATGAGCAGTTCTTC. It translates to CASGLGGSSYNEQFF.

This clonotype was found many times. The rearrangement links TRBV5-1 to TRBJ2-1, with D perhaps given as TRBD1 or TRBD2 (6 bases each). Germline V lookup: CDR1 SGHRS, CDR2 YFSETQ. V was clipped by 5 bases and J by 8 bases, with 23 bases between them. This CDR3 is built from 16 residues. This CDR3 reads CASSPSLRGASDEQFF. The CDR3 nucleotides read TGCGCCAGCAGTCCCTCCCTAAGGGGGGCTTCCGATGAGCAGTTCTTC.

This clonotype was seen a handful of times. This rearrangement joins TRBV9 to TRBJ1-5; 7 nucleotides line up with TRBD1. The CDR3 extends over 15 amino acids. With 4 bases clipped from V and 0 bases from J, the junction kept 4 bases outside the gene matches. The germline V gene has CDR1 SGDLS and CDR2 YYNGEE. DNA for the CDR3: TGTGCCAGCAGCCCAACAGGGGATAGCAATCAGCCCCAGCATTTT. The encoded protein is CASSPTGDSNQPQHF.

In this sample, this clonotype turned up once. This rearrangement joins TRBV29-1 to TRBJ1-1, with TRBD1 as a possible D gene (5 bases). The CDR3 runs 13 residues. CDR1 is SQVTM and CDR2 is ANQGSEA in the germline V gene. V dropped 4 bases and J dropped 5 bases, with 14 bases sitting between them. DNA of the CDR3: TGCAGCGTTGCCTTCGGGGGGGGAACTGAAGCTTTCTTT. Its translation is CSVAFGGGTEAFF.

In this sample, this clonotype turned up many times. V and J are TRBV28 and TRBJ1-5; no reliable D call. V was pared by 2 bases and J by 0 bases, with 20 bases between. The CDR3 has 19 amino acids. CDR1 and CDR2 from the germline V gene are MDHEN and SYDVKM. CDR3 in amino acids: CASSLRGRLYQYSNQPQHF. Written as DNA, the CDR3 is TGTGCCAGCAGTTTACGAGGGCGACTATACCAATATAGCAATCAGCCCCAGCATTTT.

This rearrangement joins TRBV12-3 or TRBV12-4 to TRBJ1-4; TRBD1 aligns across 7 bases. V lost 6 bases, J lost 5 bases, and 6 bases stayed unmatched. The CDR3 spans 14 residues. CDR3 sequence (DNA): TGTGCCAGCAGGTGGGACAGAACGAATGAAAAACTGTTTTTT. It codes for CASRWDRTNEKLFF.

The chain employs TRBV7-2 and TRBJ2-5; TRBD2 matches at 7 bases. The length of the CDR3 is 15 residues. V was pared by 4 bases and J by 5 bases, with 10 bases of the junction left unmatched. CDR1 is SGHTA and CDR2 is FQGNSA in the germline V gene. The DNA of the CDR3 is TGTGCCAGCAGCTCCCAGGCGGGAGAATGGGAGACCCAGTACTTC. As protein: CASSSQAGEWETQYF.

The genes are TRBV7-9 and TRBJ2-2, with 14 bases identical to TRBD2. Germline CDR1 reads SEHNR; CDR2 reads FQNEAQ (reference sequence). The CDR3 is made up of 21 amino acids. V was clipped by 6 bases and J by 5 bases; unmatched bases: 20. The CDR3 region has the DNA TGTGCCAGCAGTACCCCCCCACACTCCGGGACTAGCGGGAGAAGGACCGGGGAGCTGTTTTTT. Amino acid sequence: CASSTPPHSGTSGRRTGELFF.

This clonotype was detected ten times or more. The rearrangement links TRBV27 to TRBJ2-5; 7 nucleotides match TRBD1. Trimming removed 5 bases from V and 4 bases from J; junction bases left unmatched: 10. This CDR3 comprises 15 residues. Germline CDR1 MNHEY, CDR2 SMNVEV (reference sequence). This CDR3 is CASSRQGTGRETQYF. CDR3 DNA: TGTGCCAGCAGTCGACAGGGAACAGGGCGAGAGACCCAGTACTTC.

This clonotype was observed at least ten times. CDR3 sequence (DNA): TGTGCCAGCAGCGGGGGGTCCGGGGGCGAGACCCAGTACTTC. Translating gives CASSGGSGGETQYF. The V gene is TRBV7-2, the J gene TRBJ2-5; D might be TRBD1 or TRBD2, each matching 6 bases. CDR1 SGHTA and CDR2 FQGNSA come from the germline V gene. The CDR3 contains 14 residues. Trimming took 5 bases from V and 5 from J, leaving 15 bases between them.

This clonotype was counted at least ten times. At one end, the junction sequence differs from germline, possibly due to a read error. CDR3 in amino acids: CASSYSALYSF. The CDR3 DNA sequence: TGTGCCAGCAGTTACTCGGCCCTTTATTCCTTC. The chain uses TRBV6-6 and TRBJ1-2; D unresolved. The CDR3 totals 11 residues. The V gene's germline CDR1 is MNHNY and CDR2 SVGAGI (reference sequence).

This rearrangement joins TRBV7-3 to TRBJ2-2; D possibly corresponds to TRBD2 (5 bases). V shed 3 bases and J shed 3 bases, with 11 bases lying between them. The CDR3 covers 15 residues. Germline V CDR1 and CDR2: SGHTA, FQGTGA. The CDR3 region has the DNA TGTGCCAGCAGCTTTATAGAGGGAGACACCGGGGAGCTGTTTTTT. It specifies CASSFIEGDTGELFF.

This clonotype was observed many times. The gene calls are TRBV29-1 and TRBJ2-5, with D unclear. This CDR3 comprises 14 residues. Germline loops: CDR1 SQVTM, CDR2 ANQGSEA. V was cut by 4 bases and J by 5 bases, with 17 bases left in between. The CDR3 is CSVGPGGRSETQYF. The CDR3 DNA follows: TGCAGCGTTGGCCCCGGTGGCAGGTCTGAGACCCAGTACTTC.

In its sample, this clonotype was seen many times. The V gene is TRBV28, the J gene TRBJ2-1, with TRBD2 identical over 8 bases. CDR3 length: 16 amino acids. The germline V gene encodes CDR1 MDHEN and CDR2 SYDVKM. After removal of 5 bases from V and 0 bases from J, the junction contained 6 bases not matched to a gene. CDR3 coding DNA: TGTGCCAGCAGTCCACTGAGCGGGAGCTCCTACAATGAGCAGTTCTTC. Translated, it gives CASSPLSGSSYNEQFF.

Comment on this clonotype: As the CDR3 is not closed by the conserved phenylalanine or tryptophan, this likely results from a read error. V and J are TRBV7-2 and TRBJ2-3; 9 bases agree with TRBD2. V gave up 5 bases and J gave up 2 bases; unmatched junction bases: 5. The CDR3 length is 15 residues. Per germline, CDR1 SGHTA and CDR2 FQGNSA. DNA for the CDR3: TGTGCCAGCAGCCCTAGCGGGACTCTCACAGATACGCAGTATTCT. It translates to CASSPSGTLTDTQYS.

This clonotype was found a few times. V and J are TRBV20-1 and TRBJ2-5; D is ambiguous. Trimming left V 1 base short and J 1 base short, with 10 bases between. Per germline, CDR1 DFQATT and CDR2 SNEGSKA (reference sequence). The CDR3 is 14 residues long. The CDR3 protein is CSARAAHGQETQYF. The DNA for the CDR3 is TGCAGTGCTAGAGCCGCCCACGGCCAAGAGACCCAGTACTTC.

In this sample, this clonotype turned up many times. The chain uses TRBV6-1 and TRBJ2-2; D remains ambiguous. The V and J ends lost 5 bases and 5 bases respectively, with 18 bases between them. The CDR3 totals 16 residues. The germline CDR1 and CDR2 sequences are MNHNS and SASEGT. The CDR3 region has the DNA TGTGCCAGCAGTTCTCGAACCACCCGCCAAACCGGGGAGCTGTTTTTT. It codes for CASSSRTTRQTGELFF.

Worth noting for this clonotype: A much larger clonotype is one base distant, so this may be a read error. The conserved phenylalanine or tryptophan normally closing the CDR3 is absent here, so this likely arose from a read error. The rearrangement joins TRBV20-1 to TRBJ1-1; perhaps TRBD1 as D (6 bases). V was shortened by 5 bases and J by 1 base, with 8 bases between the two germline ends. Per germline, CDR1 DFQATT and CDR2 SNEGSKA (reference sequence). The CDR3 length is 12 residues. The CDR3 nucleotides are TGCAGTGCTCGGACAGAGAACACTGAAGCTTTCTCT. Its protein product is CSARTENTEAFS.

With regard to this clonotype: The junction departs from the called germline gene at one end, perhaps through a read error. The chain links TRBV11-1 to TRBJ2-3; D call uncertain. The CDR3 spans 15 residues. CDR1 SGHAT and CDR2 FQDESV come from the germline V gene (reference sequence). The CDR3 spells CASSLGRGVLDTLYF. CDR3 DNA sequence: TGTGCCAGCAGCTTAGGACGTGGGGTTCTGGATACGCTGTATTTT.

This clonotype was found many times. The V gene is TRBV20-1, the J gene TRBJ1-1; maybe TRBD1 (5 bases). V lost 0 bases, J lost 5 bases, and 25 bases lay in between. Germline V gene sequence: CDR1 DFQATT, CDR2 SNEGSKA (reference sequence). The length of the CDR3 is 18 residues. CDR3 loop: CSARDYTPLERGRTEAFF. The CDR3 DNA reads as TGCAGTGCTAGAGATTACACCCCTCTAGAGAGGGGACGTACTGAAGCTTTCTTT.

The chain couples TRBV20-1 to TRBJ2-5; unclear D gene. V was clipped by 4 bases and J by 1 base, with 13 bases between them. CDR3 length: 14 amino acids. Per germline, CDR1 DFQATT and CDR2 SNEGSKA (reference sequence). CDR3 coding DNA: TGCAGTGCTAATAGACAACCCAGCCAAGAGACCCAGTACTTC. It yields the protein CSANRQPSQETQYF.

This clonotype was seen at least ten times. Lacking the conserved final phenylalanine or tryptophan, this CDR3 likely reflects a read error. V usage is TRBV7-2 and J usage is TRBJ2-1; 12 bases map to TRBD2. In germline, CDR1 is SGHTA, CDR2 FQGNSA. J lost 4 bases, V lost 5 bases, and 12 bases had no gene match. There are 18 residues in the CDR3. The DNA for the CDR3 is TGTGCCAGCAGCCGTTTAGGACTAGCGGGGACGTATTACAATGAGCAGTTCGTC. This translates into CASSRLGLAGTYYNEQFV.

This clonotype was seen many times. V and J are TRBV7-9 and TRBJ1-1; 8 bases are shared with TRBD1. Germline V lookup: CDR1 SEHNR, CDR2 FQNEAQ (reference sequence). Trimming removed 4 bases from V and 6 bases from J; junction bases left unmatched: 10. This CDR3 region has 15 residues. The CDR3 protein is CASSSWGQGAPEAFF. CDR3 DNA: TGTGCCAGCAGCTCCTGGGGGCAGGGGGCCCCTGAAGCTTTCTTT.

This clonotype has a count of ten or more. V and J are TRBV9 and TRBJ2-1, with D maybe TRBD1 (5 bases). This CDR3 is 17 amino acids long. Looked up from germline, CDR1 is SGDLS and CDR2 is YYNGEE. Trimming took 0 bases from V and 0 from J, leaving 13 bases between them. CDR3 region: CASSVAQGPGSYNEQFF. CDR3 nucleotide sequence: TGTGCCAGCAGCGTAGCTCAGGGTCCAGGCTCCTACAATGAGCAGTTCTTC.

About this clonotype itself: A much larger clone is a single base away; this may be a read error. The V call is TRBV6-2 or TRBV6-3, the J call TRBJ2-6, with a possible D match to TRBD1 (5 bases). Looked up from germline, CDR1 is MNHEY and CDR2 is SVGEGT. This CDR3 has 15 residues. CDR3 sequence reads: CASLPGTSGANVLAF. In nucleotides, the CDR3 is TGTGCCAGCTTGCCAGGAACCTCTGGGGCCAACGTCCTGGCTTTC.

For the CDR3, the DNA is TGTGCCAGCAGCTTAGCGGATACCGGGACAGGGGTTTACCAAGAGACCCAGTACTTC. Its protein product is CASSLADTGTGVYQETQYF. The V gene is TRBV7-2, the J gene TRBJ2-5, with 10 bases lining up with TRBD1. Per germline, CDR1 SGHTA and CDR2 FQGNSA. The CDR3 runs to 19 residues. V was clipped by 0 bases and J by 0 bases; unmatched bases: 10.